What follows is one T cell receptor (beta chain) and its context. The sample comes from a study of blood T cell repertoires in COVID-19. CDR1 is MNHEY and CDR2 is SVGAGI in the germline V gene. The CDR3 consists of 15 residues. V shed 5 bases, J shed 3 bases, and the junction held 3 bases outside the gene matches. Sequencing used immunoSEQ multiplex PCR; TCRdb keeps in-frame clones, though not all of them. The table includes about 180,000 clones, roughly 77% detected once. Sequencing was performed on peripheral blood. The chain couples TRBV6-5 to TRBJ1-6, with 8 bases fitting TRBD1. The receptor was isolated from a woman older than 75 with COVID-19, enrolled during active disease. The CDR3 loop is CASSTGTGYNSPLHF. The CDR3 DNA reads as TGTGCCAGCAGTACAGGGACAGGCTATAATTCACCCCTCCACTTT.